Listed here is a single T cell receptor (beta chain). This clone's antigen is unknown. The CDR3 spans 15 residues, from the cysteine through the phenylalanine. The coding DNA is unavailable. The source of the sample is a study of monozygotic twins with inflammatory bowel disease (dated by TCRdb to the late 2010s). Study-wide context: In total, approximately 28 monozygotic twin pairs made up the full study: 19 Danish pairs, all IBD-discordant, plus nine German pairs, of which four were IBD-concordant and five were IBD-discordant. The search for disease-associated traits relied mainly on comparing IBD patients with their genetically identical healthy co-twins within discordant pairs. Each individual had, on average, about 151 000 unique TCRalpha sequences and 181 000 unique TCRbeta sequences available for analysis.

From each donor, a 2.5 ml peripheral blood sample was drawn into PAXgene tubes and stored at -80 degrees C. Without T cell sorting, total RNA was isolated from whole blood using the PAXgene blood miRNA kit on an automated QIAcube. Peripheral blood from monozygotic twin pairs, either concordant or discordant for inflammatory bowel disease, underwent deep TCRalpha and TCRbeta repertoire profiling that used unique molecular barcoding. Smoking habits were recorded for all twin pairs, and each individual was classified as a current, former or never smoker. The library was made by 5' RACE. Each TCR library was prepared from about 3,300 ng of total RNA. For each sample, cDNA synthesis with SMARTScribe reverse transcriptase was split into eight separate reactions. During cDNA synthesis, template switching was used to introduce unique molecular identifiers that contained a 6-nucleotide sample barcode. Amplification of TCRalpha and TCRbeta cDNA involved two nested PCRs of about 15 and 9 cycles, and each PCR was followed by bead purification. Before amplification, the cDNA was treated with uracil DNA-glycosylase and purified using the QIAquick PCR purification kit. The second PCR added Illumina TruSeq-compatible adapters along with sample-specific barcodes. Library quality and concentration were checked on TapeStation and Qubit, and libraries were pooled at approximately 4.7 ng each. Pooled libraries were sequenced on an Illumina HiSeq2500 single-index Rapid Run with 2 x 100 bp reads and custom sequencing primers. As for the authors' bioinformatics: MiGEC version 1.2.6 was used for UMI-based consensus assembly to correct PCR and sequencing errors. V(D)J alignment, clonotype assembly and CDR3 extraction were performed with MiXCR version 2.1.1. To normalise gene usage, clonotype sharing and MAIT/NKT TCR abundance, the top 1000, 10 000 and 20 000 clonotypes in each sample were analysed. Diversity was computed as the inverse Simpson index with the vegan R package after downsampling to 27 000 UMIs. Paired Mann-Whitney U tests on discordant twin pairs were used, with Benjamini-Hochberg multiple-testing correction. With the reads reprocessed by TCRdb, a single entry stands for each CDR3 protein sequence and no DNA is reported. None of the V and J calls come from the authors' own analysis; TCRdb made them. The sample table holds fewer than 550,000 distinct CDR3 sequences. 2% to 2.5% of the sample comes from the top ten.

Study-wide findings and limitations: Differing immunosuppressive treatments among patients may have added background noise and inter-individual variability to the repertoires. Compared with healthy twins, IBD patients had fewer clonotypes in common with other individuals, a difference most pronounced in patients showing signs of disease activity. No single strong signal or clonotype linked to IBD turned up in the results, so the idea that one exists was not supported. Repertoire similarity did not differ between concordant and discordant twins, possibly due to limited statistical power. TCRbeta repertoire diversity, by inverse Simpson index, was decreased in IBD patients compared with their healthy co-twins. The analysis was unable to tell apart different T cell subtypes.

The chain is assembled from TRBV12-3 or TRBV12-4 and TRBJ2-1; the TCRdb call, TRBD1, lacks DNA for checking. Sequencing was performed on blood. This TCR came from a human donor with ulcerative colitis or Crohn's disease, or a healthy co-twin of an affected twin (not recorded which). The encoded CDR3 is CASRQGQSPHNEQFF.